These 31 T cell receptor beta chains share one sample of origin, sequenced in a study of shared clonotypes between healthy human individuals. Clones were read by immunoSEQ multiplex PCR, and TCRdb kept only the in-frame ones, dropping some. The sample includes some 2,100,000 clones, roughly 95% of them seen just once. Material for sequencing was naive CD4+ T cells sorted from blood. Subset defined: CD45RA+ positively selected. The receptors come from a man aged 18 to 29 in good health.

The chain carries TRBV6-5 and TRBJ1-1; no clear D. Germline CDR1 MNHEY, CDR2 SVGAGI. This CDR3 spans 15 amino acids. With 0 bases removed from V and 6 bases from J, the gap between germline ends came to 14 bases. CDR3 coding DNA: TGTGCCAGCAGTTACTCTCACGCCCAGGTGGCTGAAGCTTTCTTT. It codes for CASSYSHAQVAEAFF.

The chain combines TRBV4-1 with TRBJ2-1; a possible D gene is TRBD1 (6 bases). This CDR3 region has 15 residues. The V end lost 4 bases, the J end lost 4 bases, and 14 bases lay between the germline ends. CDR1 and CDR2 from the germline V gene are MGHRA and YSYEKL. The DNA for the CDR3 is TGCGCCAGCAGCCGAGAGGGGGTCCAATACAATGAGCAGTTCTTC. Translated: CASSREGVQYNEQFF.

The V gene is TRBV5-4, the J gene TRBJ2-1; a weak D match, TRBD1 (7 bases). This CDR3 contains 15 residues. CDR1 is SGHNT, CDR2 YYREEE, per germline (reference sequence). V was shortened by 4 bases and J by 8 bases, with 19 bases between the two germline ends. CDR3 sequence (DNA): TGTGCCAGCAGCCGGAGGGACGGGCAGGGGGATGAGCAGTTCTTC. Protein product: CASSRRDGQGDEQFF.

The gene calls are TRBV9 and TRBJ1-1; possible D gene TRBD1, 5 bases. V was clipped by 2 bases and J by 3 bases, with 14 bases between them. Germline V CDR1 and CDR2: SGDLS, YYNGEE. This CDR3 is built from 15 residues. CDR3 bases: TGTGCCAGCAGCGTCATCGGGGGGTTGGACACTGAAGCTTTCTTT. It codes for CASSVIGGLDTEAFF.

There are a few counts of this clone. Other DNA variants within this sample encode the same CDR3. The genes are TRBV30 and TRBJ1-1; D not resolved. Germline V gene lookup returns CDR1 GTSNPN and CDR2 SVGIG (reference sequence). The length of the CDR3 is 13 residues. With 5 bases removed from V and 0 bases from J, the gap between germline ends came to 10 bases. The CDR3 nucleotides read TGTGCCTGGTCCGGGCAAATGAACACTGAAGCTTTCTTT. Its protein product is CAWSGQMNTEAFF.

This chain links TRBV2 with TRBJ1-5, with TRBD1 matching over 10 bases. With V trimmed by 6 bases and J by 7 bases, 6 bases remained unmatched. The germline V gene encodes CDR1 SNHLY and CDR2 FYNNEI. The CDR3 has 14 amino acids. The CDR3 protein is CASSHGQGDQPQHF. The CDR3 region has the DNA TGTGCCAGCAGCCACGGACAGGGGGACCAGCCCCAGCATTTT.

J is TRBJ1-6 and V is TRBV9; the D is unclear. Trimming removed 0 bases from V and 4 bases from J, with 8 bases in between. The CDR3 contains 15 residues. From germline, CDR1 is SGDLS and CDR2 YYNGEE. For the CDR3, the DNA is TGTGCCAGCAGCGTAGGCAGAGCTTATAATTCACCCCTCCACTTT. As protein: CASSVGRAYNSPLHF.

The CDR3 nucleotides read TGTGCCAGCAGCTCCGAGGGGGCTAGCACAGATACGCAGTATTTT. Translation: CASSSEGASTDTQYF. The chain has TRBV7-9 and TRBJ2-3, with TRBD1 identical over 7 bases. The CDR3 sequence is 15 residues long. Germline V gives CDR1 SEHNR, CDR2 FQNEAQ (reference sequence). Trimming cost V 4 bases and J 0 bases; bases outside gene matches: 4.

The chain is built from TRBV7-2 and TRBJ2-7, with TRBD1 matching 8 bases. V lost 4 bases, J lost 3 bases, and 14 bases stayed unmatched. The CDR3 is 17 amino acids. Germline CDR1 reads SGHTA; CDR2 reads FQGNSA. This CDR3 is CASSSGQGVFAFYEQYF. In nucleotides, the CDR3 is TGTGCCAGCAGCTCTGGACAGGGAGTCTTTGCCTTCTACGAGCAGTACTTC.

This clone appeared a single time. The chain carries TRBV4-2 and TRBJ2-5; TRBD2 matches at 8 bases. The CDR3 loop spans 18 amino acids. V lost 0 bases to trimming and J lost 1 base; unmatched junction nucleotides: 10. The V gene's germline CDR1 is LGHNA and CDR2 YNFKEQ. The CDR3 DNA reads TGTGCCAGCAGCCAAGAACTAGCGGTGAACAACTTCCAAGAGACCCAGTACTTC. Its protein product is CASSQELAVNNFQETQYF.

This chain connects TRBV29-1 to TRBJ2-1, with 11 bases matching TRBD2. V lost 4 bases, J lost 4 bases, and 9 bases stayed unmatched. This CDR3 spans 16 amino acids. Germline V gene data show CDR1 as SQVTM and CDR2 as ANQGSEA. The CDR3 region has the DNA TGCAGCGTTGCGTTAGCGGGAGGGCCGTTATACAATGAGCAGTTCTTC. Amino acids: CSVALAGGPLYNEQFF.

The chain links TRBV6-5 to TRBJ2-1; TRBD2 is a possible D gene (6 bases). Deletions cut 4 bases from V and 7 bases from J, with 17 bases between. This CDR3 comprises 15 residues. The germline gives CDR1 MNHEY, CDR2 SVGAGI. CDR3 sequence: CASSSIGTPPNEQFF. The CDR3 DNA follows: TGTGCCAGCAGTTCCATCGGGACTCCACCTAATGAGCAGTTCTTC.

The chain couples TRBV9 to TRBJ2-5; possibly TRBD2 for D (7 bases). The CDR3 consists of 15 residues. V lost 3 bases, J lost 5 bases, and 17 bases lay in between. The V gene's germline CDR1 is SGDLS and CDR2 YYNGEE. The CDR3 region has the DNA TGTGCCAGCAGCGCCCGCGGGGGCTCGGTCGAGACCCAGTACTTC. This gives the protein CASSARGGSVETQYF.

The genes are TRBV18 and TRBJ1-5; D uncertain. CDR3 length: 15 residues. V shed 3 bases and J shed 3 bases, with 12 bases lying between them. CDR1 is KGHSH and CDR2 is LQKENI in the germline V gene. CDR3 in amino acids: CASSPEDGLNQPQHF. The CDR3 DNA is TGTGCCAGCTCACCCGAGGACGGACTCAATCAGCCCCAGCATTTT.

The chain combines TRBV25-1 with TRBJ1-4; D unclear. The CDR3 contains 11 residues. Germline lookup yields CDR1 MGHDK and CDR2 SYGVNS. V gave up 6 bases and J gave up 8 bases, with 7 bases separating them. Written as DNA, the CDR3 is TGTGCCAGCAGGTATGGAGAAAAACTGTTTTTT. It yields the protein CASRYGEKLFF.

The rearrangement uses TRBV9 and TRBJ2-3; TRBD1 matches 8 bases. The CDR3 covers 19 residues. Germline CDR1 is SGDLS and CDR2 is YYNGEE. Trimming removed 0 bases from V and 3 bases from J; junction bases left unmatched: 15. CDR3 residues: CASSVANVPRDRGTDTQYF. The CDR3 bases are TGTGCCAGCAGCGTAGCTAACGTTCCGAGAGACAGGGGTACAGATACGCAGTATTTT.

The chain is built from TRBV14 and TRBJ1-4; 10 bases match TRBD1. V lost 4 bases and J lost 7; bases outside the gene matches: 3. Per the germline V gene, CDR1 is SGHDN and CDR2 is FVKESK. CDR3 length: 14 amino acids. CDR3 loop: CASSRTGGFEKLFF. The CDR3 bases are TGTGCCAGCAGCCGGACAGGGGGTTTTGAAAAACTGTTTTTT.

The gene calls are TRBV21-1 and TRBJ1-2. TRBV21-1 is a recognized pseudogene. The CDR3 runs to 11 residues. CDR3 in amino acids: CASSNRHGYTF. The CDR3, as DNA: TGTGCCAGCAGCAATAGGCATGGCTACACCTTC.

The gene calls are TRBV5-1 and TRBJ2-5, with TRBD1 identical over 7 bases. J was trimmed by 1 base and V by 5 bases; bases with no gene match: 14. CDR3 length equals 17 residues. CDR1 and CDR2 (germline): SGHRS, YFSETQ. CDR3 nucleotides: TGCGCCAGCAGTCAAGGAGCTACGACAGGGAGCCAAGAGACCCAGTACTTC. As protein: CASSQGATTGSQETQYF.

The chain links TRBV7-9 to TRBJ1-6; D possibly corresponds to TRBD1 (5 bases). V lost 0 bases and J lost 11, with 17 bases in between. This CDR3 comprises 16 residues. In germline, CDR1 is SEHNR, CDR2 FQNEAQ (reference sequence). The CDR3 region is CASSLALGQSNAPLHF. CDR3 coding DNA: TGTGCCAGCAGCTTAGCGCTGGGGCAGTCGAACGCACCCCTCCACTTT.

A word on this clone: The same CDR3 also results from other DNA sequences found in this sample. The chain combines TRBV7-9 with TRBJ1-5, with 9 positions matching TRBD1. Germline lookup yields CDR1 SEHNR and CDR2 FQNEAQ (reference sequence). The CDR3 loop spans 15 amino acids. The V segment lost 5 bases and the J segment 2 bases; nucleotides outside the gene matches: 4. The CDR3 loop is CASSLTGGGNQPQHF. The DNA for the CDR3 is TGTGCCAGCAGCCTCACAGGGGGCGGCAATCAGCCCCAGCATTTT.

A note on this clone: The sample holds other DNA sequences that translate to the same CDR3. The chain links TRBV5-1 to TRBJ1-6, with D possibly TRBD1 on 6 matching bases. Trimming took off 0 bases at V and 7 bases at J, with 8 bases between the two ends. There are 14 residues in the CDR3. Germline V gene sequence: CDR1 SGHRS, CDR2 YFSETQ. The CDR3 protein is CASSLGQVNSPLHF. CDR3 DNA: TGCGCCAGCAGCTTGGGACAGGTCAATTCACCCCTCCACTTT. Based on the CDR3 plus reference TRBV5-1 and TRBJ1-6, the full variable domain is KAGVTQTPRYLIKTRGQQVTLSCSPISGHRSVSWYQQTPGQGLQFLFEYFSETQRNKGNFPGRFSGRQFSNSRSEMNVSTLELGDSALYLCASSLGQVNSPLHFGNGTRLTVT.

This clone was observed once. V and J are TRBV28 and TRBJ2-1; 9 nucleotides line up with TRBD2. The V gene's germline CDR1 is MDHEN and CDR2 SYDVKM. V was pared by 2 bases and J by 3 bases, with 5 bases of the junction left unmatched. This CDR3 has 16 residues. This CDR3 is CASSLERGALYNEQFF. The CDR3, as DNA: TGTGCCAGCAGTTTAGAGCGGGGGGCCCTCTACAATGAGCAGTTCTTC.

J is TRBJ1-1 and V is TRBV30; TRBD1 matches at 7 bases. Looked up from germline, CDR1 is GTSNPN and CDR2 is SVGIG (reference sequence). The CDR3 is made up of 14 amino acids. V trimming: 0 bases; J trimming: 4 bases; junction bases outside the gene matches: 5. The CDR3 bases are TGTGCCTGGAGTGTTTCAGGGGGAAGCACTGAAGCTTTCTTT. Its protein product is CAWSVSGGSTEAFF.

V gene TRBV9 combines with J gene TRBJ2-1; the D gene is possibly TRBD1 (6 bases). Germline CDR1 and CDR2: SGDLS and YYNGEE. The CDR3 covers 15 residues. V was clipped by 0 bases and J by 0 bases, with 7 bases between them. The CDR3 loop reads CASSVGDTSYNEQFF. In DNA form, the CDR3 reads TGTGCCAGCAGCGTAGGGGACACCTCCTACAATGAGCAGTTCTTC.

The chain recombines TRBV9 with TRBJ2-7; D perhaps matches TRBD1 (7 bases). The germline V gene has CDR1 SGDLS and CDR2 YYNGEE. Trimming removed 4 bases from V and 5 bases from J, with 16 bases in between. The CDR3 length is 14 residues. The CDR3 is CASSFRQGGDEQYF. CDR3 coding DNA: TGTGCCAGCAGCTTCCGACAGGGAGGCGACGAGCAGTACTTC.

This chain connects TRBV30 to TRBJ1-2; D is unresolved. The germline V gene has CDR1 GTSNPN and CDR2 SVGIG (reference sequence). CDR3 length: 12 residues. Trimming removed 4 bases at V and 6 bases at J, with 12 bases between. CDR3 amino acids: CAWIFRLDGYTF. In DNA form, the CDR3 reads TGTGCCTGGATTTTTCGGTTAGATGGCTACACCTTC.

The chain recombines TRBV28 with TRBJ2-5, with 14 bases lining up with TRBD2. V gave up 7 bases and J gave up 5 bases; unmatched junction bases: 9. Germline lookup yields CDR1 MDHEN and CDR2 SYDVKM. CDR3 size: 16 residues. This CDR3 reads CASTAPGLAGAETQYF. The DNA for the CDR3 is TGTGCCAGCACCGCTCCGGGACTAGCGGGGGCGGAGACCCAGTACTTC.

The chain employs TRBV2 and TRBJ1-1; no clear D. Trimming took 4 bases from V and 4 from J, leaving 10 bases between them. Germline lookup yields CDR1 SNHLY and CDR2 FYNNEI. This CDR3 region has 13 residues. CDR3: CASSARETTEAFF. The CDR3 coding sequence is TGTGCCAGCAGTGCCCGGGAAACCACTGAAGCTTTCTTT.

The chain joins TRBV7-2 to TRBJ1-6; a weak D match, TRBD1 (5 bases). The V gene lost 4 bases and the J gene lost 3 bases, with 7 bases spanning the gap. Germline-derived CDR1 and CDR2 are SGHTA and FQGNSA. CDR3 size: 14 residues. CDR3 DNA: TGTGCCAGCAGCTGGGACGGCTATAATTCACCCCTCCACTTT. Its translation: CASSWDGYNSPLHF.

This clone was picked up one time. This chain connects TRBV7-6 to TRBJ2-5; 10 positions match TRBD2. The CDR3 is 15 amino acids. Trimming at V came to 4 bases and at J to 5 bases, leaving 7 bases not matched to a gene. Germline-derived CDR1 and CDR2 are SGHVS and FNYEAQ. In DNA form, the CDR3 reads TGTGCCAGCAGCTGGGCTAGCGGGAGTGGCGAGACCCAGTACTTC. Protein sequence: CASSWASGSGETQYF.